The clone carrying this T cell receptor (beta chain) was counted ten times or more. According to the study, TCR beta libraries were built with iRepertoire HTBI primers and CDR3-region Arm-PCR. TCRdb passed the multiplex PCR reads through MiXCR, listing each CDR3 protein once. The sample includes over 350,000 distinct CDR3 sequences, over 12% of them seen just once. Stated time point: newly diagnosed GD, antithyroid drugs for less than 3 months. Extracted PBMC RNA gave rise to the TCR library. Germline V CDR1 and CDR2: GTSNPN, SVGIG (reference sequence). CDR3 length: 13 amino acids. Trimming pared 4 bases from V and 11 bases from J, leaving 20 bases between. The source of the sample is a study of regulatory T cells in long-lasting Graves disease. The sample also formed part of further work on T cells in Graves' hyperthyroidism and ophthalmopathy.

Sequencing used peripheral blood mononuclear cells (PBMCs), obtained at new diagnosis, from a patient treated with antithyroid drugs. The rearrangement uses TRBV30 and TRBJ1-1; D ambiguous. The sequence was collected from a woman between 35 and 50 years old with Graves disease. The CDR3 DNA reads as TGTGCCTGGAACTTTTACGCCATGTCGGGGGCTTTCTTT. Protein sequence: CAWNFYAMSGAFF.